The next 2 T cell receptor beta chains were all read from a single sample in a study of cytomegalovirus exposure and HLA in healthy donors. Primers for the PCR totalled 60 Vbeta and 13 Jbeta. Only in-frame clones appear in the TCRdb table, and some are missing; sequencing was by immunoSEQ multiplex PCR. The sample gives around 150,000 clones, about 64% of which show up once; about 7.1% is in the top ten. Sequencing was done on a sample of PBMCs. These receptors came from a woman in her sixties or seventies in good health and CMV-seropositive.

This chain uses TRBV4-1 with TRBJ1-4, with a weak D call TRBD1 (5 bases). The germline V and J ends were trimmed by 1 base and 3 bases, with 9 bases remaining between them. The CDR3 is 15 amino acids. CDR1 MGHRA and CDR2 YSYEKL come from the germline V gene. CDR3 loop: CASSQAGGSNEKLFF. CDR3 in DNA: TGCGCCAGCAGCCAAGCGGGGGGATCTAATGAAAAACTGTTTTTT.

This clone has more than one count but fewer than ten. The V and J genes are TRBV9 and TRBJ2-5; D is possibly TRBD2 (7 bases). Germline V CDR1 and CDR2: SGDLS, YYNGEE. There are 16 residues in the CDR3. Trimming cost V 2 bases and J 4 bases, with 18 bases left between them. CDR3 in amino acids: CASSVRLAQQGETQYF. CDR3 bases: TGTGCCAGCAGCGTGCGACTAGCTCAACAGGGAGAGACCCAGTACTTC. Variable domain in full (rest from reference TRBV9 and TRBJ2-5): DSGVTQTPKHLITATGQRVTLRCSPRSGDLSVYWYQQSLDQGLQFLIQYYNGEERAKGNILERFSAQQFPDLHSELNLSSLELGDSALYFCASSVRLAQQGETQYFGPGTRLLVL.